The 27 T cell receptor beta chains given below trace back to one sample, sequenced in a study of T cells after yellow fever vaccination. A single record per CDR3 protein comes from TCRdb applying MiXCR to the 5' RACE reads. In the table there are roughly 56,000 distinct CDR3 sequences, approximately 6% of which are singletons. The source material was PBMCs, either bulk or a sorted T-cell subset (CD4+, CD8+, memory, or dextramer-sorted; not recorded which), sampled on the day of the yellow fever booster vaccination. The receptor source for this set is a man younger than 30 who received the YFV17D yellow fever vaccine.

The table lists this clonotype with a few counts. This chain uses TRBV4-1 with TRBJ1-5; unclear D gene. The length of the CDR3 is 14 residues. Per germline, CDR1 MGHRA and CDR2 YSYEKL. V dropped 0 bases and J dropped 8 bases, with 11 bases sitting between them. As DNA, the CDR3 is TGCGCCAGCAGCCAAGATCCAGGTCCAAAGCCCCAGCATTTT. It translates to CASSQDPGPKPQHF.

This clonotype has more than one count but fewer than ten. The chain recombines TRBV19 with TRBJ1-1, with D uncertain. The V end was cut by 4 bases, the J end by 0 bases, with 9 bases between. CDR1 and CDR2 (germline): LNHDA, SQIVND (reference sequence). The CDR3 loop spans 14 amino acids. DNA for the CDR3: TGTGCCAGTAGTACCAGATCATTGAACACTGAAGCTTTCTTT. Translated, it gives CASSTRSLNTEAFF. The full variable domain, its missing parts supplied by reference TRBV19 and TRBJ1-1, is DGGITQSPKYLFRKEGQNVTLSCEQNLNHDAMYWYRQDPGQGLRLIYYSQIVNDFQKGDIAEGYSVSREKKESFPLTVTSAQKNPTAFYLCASSTRSLNTEAFFGQGTRLTVV.

This clonotype has at least ten counts. The rearrangement links TRBV29-1 to TRBJ1-4; D is unresolved. Trimming left V 0 bases short and J 6 bases short, with 11 bases between. The CDR3 is 14 residues long. Germline values: CDR1 SQVTM, CDR2 ANQGSEA. The CDR3 DNA reads TGCAGCGTTGAAGACGAGGGAGGAGATGAAAAACTGTTTTTT. It translates to CSVEDEGGDEKLFF.

This clonotype was observed at least ten times. The V and J genes are TRBV7-3 and TRBJ2-5, with 8 bases matching TRBD2. V was clipped by 2 bases and J by 4 bases; unmatched bases: 6. The CDR3 consists of 15 residues. The germline V gene encodes CDR1 SGHTA and CDR2 FQGTGA. CDR3 sequence (DNA): TGTGCCAGCAGCTTAGCGGGGGGTTTGCTAGAGACCCAGTACTTC. Protein: CASSLAGGLLETQYF.

The chain combines TRBV5-4 with TRBJ2-5; the match to TRBD1 covers 8 bases. This CDR3 has 14 amino acids. Trimming removed 3 bases from V and 4 bases from J; junction bases left unmatched: 5. Germline CDR1 SGHNT, CDR2 YYREEE (reference sequence). The CDR3 coding sequence is TGTGCCAGCAGCTACAGGGGGGTTGGAGAGACCCAGTACTTC. The encoded protein is CASSYRGVGETQYF. The full variable domain, rest sourced from reference TRBV5-4 and TRBJ2-5, is ETGVTQSPTHLIKTRGQQVTLRCSSQSGHNTVSWYQQALGQGPQFIFQYYREEENGRGNFPPRFSGLQFPNYSSELNVNALELDDSALYLCASSYRGVGETQYFGPGTRLLVL.

This sequence joins TRBV9 and TRBJ2-1; D tentatively reads TRBD1 or TRBD2 (5 bases each). Trimming pared 2 bases from V and 6 bases from J, leaving 12 bases between. Germline assignment: CDR1 SGDLS and CDR2 YYNGEE. This CDR3 is 14 amino acids long. The CDR3 nucleotides read TGTGCCAGCAGCGTCCGGGACGGGGCCAATGAGCAGTTCTTC. Protein: CASSVRDGANEQFF.

This clonotype was recorded at least ten times. The chain has TRBV12-3 or TRBV12-4 and TRBJ1-2; 7 bases are a match to TRBD1. The CDR3 consists of 13 residues. V shed 10 bases, J shed 1 base, and the junction held 6 bases outside the gene matches. Here the CDR3 DNA reads TGTGCCACCCTGGACAGGAGTAACTATGGCTACACCTTC. This encodes CATLDRSNYGYTF.

The rearrangement uses TRBV7-2 and TRBJ2-1; weak D call: TRBD1 (5 bases). The CDR3 loop spans 17 amino acids. Trimming pared 2 bases from V and 6 bases from J, leaving 20 bases between. CDR1 and CDR2 from the germline V gene are SGHTA and FQGNSA. The CDR3 loop is CASSLFPLFPGSNEQFF. The CDR3, as DNA: TGTGCCAGCAGCTTATTCCCCCTTTTCCCAGGGTCCAATGAGCAGTTCTTC.

This clonotype was detected many times. The chain employs TRBV5-1 and TRBJ2-2, with a tentative D call TRBD1 (6 bases). This CDR3 is 16 amino acids long. CDR1 is SGHRS, CDR2 YFSETQ, per germline. Trimming shortened V by 4 bases and J by 7 bases, and 20 bases separated the two germline ends. CDR3 region: CASSVRAGAPVGELFF. CDR3 DNA sequence: TGCGCCAGCAGCGTACGGGCAGGGGCCCCGGTCGGGGAGCTGTTTTTT.

Many counts were recorded for this clonotype. The gene calls are TRBV4-3 and TRBJ2-2, with TRBD1 as a possible D gene (5 bases). CDR3 length equals 16 residues. V shed 1 base and J shed 4 bases, with 13 bases lying between them. The germline CDR1 and CDR2 sequences are LGHNA and YSLEER. Written as DNA, the CDR3 is TGCGCCAGCAGCCAAGGGTTCATAGGGGTCACCGGGGAGCTGTTTTTT. It specifies CASSQGFIGVTGELFF.

This clonotype was recorded at least ten times. This chain joins TRBV12-3 or TRBV12-4 and TRBJ2-7; D is perhaps TRBD1 (6 bases). Trimming cost V 7 bases and J 2 bases, with 15 bases left between them. The CDR3 length is 14 residues. The CDR3 spells CASTDPGAAYEQYF. The CDR3 nucleotides read TGTGCCAGCACCGATCCAGGGGCGGCCTACGAGCAGTACTTC.

There are many counts of this clonotype. This rearrangement joins TRBV29-1 to TRBJ2-1; D remains ambiguous. The CDR3 is made up of 12 amino acids. Per the germline V gene, CDR1 is SQVTM and CDR2 is ANQGSEA. Trimming took 0 bases from V and 7 from J, leaving 7 bases between them. CDR3 protein: CSVEDVGNEQFF. Here the CDR3 DNA reads TGCAGCGTTGAAGATGTAGGTAATGAGCAGTTCTTC.

V is TRBV19 and J is TRBJ2-3; TRBD2 is a possible D gene (5 bases). This CDR3 spans 17 amino acids. V was trimmed by 7 bases and J by 5 bases, leaving 25 bases between them. Germline CDR1 reads LNHDA; CDR2 reads SQIVND (reference sequence). In DNA, the CDR3 is TGTGCCAGTACCAAAGGGTTCACGGGGTGGTCGCTAGATACGCAGTATTTT. Amino acids: CASTKGFTGWSLDTQYF.

This clonotype was counted at least ten times. The chain recombines TRBV12-3 or TRBV12-4 with TRBJ1-2, with 9 nucleotides matching TRBD1. The CDR3 consists of 14 residues. J was trimmed by 8 bases and V by 3 bases; bases with no gene match: 7. CDR3 residues: CASSFGGQGVGYTF. The CDR3 DNA follows: TGTGCCAGCAGTTTCGGGGGACAGGGTGTGGGCTACACCTTC.

V is TRBV6-5 and J is TRBJ1-5; D ambiguous. V was clipped by 8 bases and J by 2 bases, with 13 bases between them. Germline V gene lookup returns CDR1 MNHEY and CDR2 SVGAGI. This CDR3 is built from 14 residues. The CDR3 DNA reads TGTGCCAGCTCTAGGGAGCTCCGCAATCAGCCCCAGCATTTT. This translates into CASSRELRNQPQHF.

Many counts were recorded for this clonotype. The V and J genes are TRBV29-1 and TRBJ1-4; D is ambiguous. This CDR3 is built from 14 residues. Trimming removed 0 bases from V and 1 base from J, with 6 bases in between. Per the germline V gene, CDR1 is SQVTM and CDR2 is ANQGSEA. The CDR3 reads CSVEEVGTNEKLFF. DNA for the CDR3: TGCAGCGTTGAAGAGGTCGGAACTAATGAAAAACTGTTTTTT.

This clonotype was counted ten times or more. The V and J genes are TRBV11-2 and TRBJ2-3, with 9 bases fitting TRBD1. CDR1 and CDR2 from the germline V gene are SGHAT and FQNNGV. CDR3 length: 16 residues. Trimming cost V 4 bases and J 3 bases; bases outside gene matches: 8. CDR3 coding DNA: TGTGCCAGCAGCTCCCAAAACAGGGGGCTTACAGATACGCAGTATTTT. Its protein product is CASSSQNRGLTDTQYF.

This clonotype showed up many times. J is TRBJ2-7 and V is TRBV6-1; D ambiguous. Germline CDR1 MNHNS, CDR2 SASEGT. V gave up 5 bases and J gave up 0 bases, with 14 bases separating them. This CDR3 is built from 15 residues. CDR3 nucleotide sequence: TGTGCCAGCAGTCCCCTCGGACGGCTCTCCTACGAGCAGTACGTC. Its translation: CASSPLGRLSYEQYV.

This clonotype was seen ten or more times. V and J are TRBV4-3 and TRBJ1-2; weak D call: TRBD1 (5 bases). Germline loops: CDR1 LGHNA, CDR2 YSLEER. This CDR3 is built from 13 residues. V lost 1 base and J lost 6, with 9 bases in between. The CDR3 DNA sequence: TGCGCCAGCAGCCAAGGCGCCAGGGATGGCTACACCTTC. Its protein is CASSQGARDGYTF.

The table lists this clonotype with many counts. The chain combines TRBV6-1 with TRBJ2-1; D might be TRBD1 (5 bases). The germline gives CDR1 MNHNS, CDR2 SASEGT. Trimming took 5 bases from V and 4 from J, leaving 12 bases between them. The CDR3 is made up of 14 amino acids. Here the CDR3 reads CASSTVAGYNEQFF. CDR3 nucleotide sequence: TGTGCCAGCAGTACCGTTGCAGGGTACAATGAGCAGTTCTTC.

This clonotype has only a few counts. CDR3 residues: CASSAPGLTGANVLTF. DNA for the CDR3: TGCGCCAGCAGCGCCCCTGGACTGACTGGGGCCAACGTCCTGACTTTC. The gene calls are TRBV4-1 and TRBJ2-6; D possibly corresponds to TRBD2 (5 bases). Germline assignment: CDR1 MGHRA and CDR2 YSYEKL. V was pared by 5 bases and J by 2 bases, with 13 bases between. The CDR3 contains 16 residues.

This clonotype has just a few counts. The J gene is TRBJ2-1, the V gene TRBV5-1; D uncertain. V was shortened by 4 bases and J by 0 bases, with 11 bases between the two germline ends. The CDR3 consists of 15 residues. Germline assignment: CDR1 SGHRS and CDR2 YFSETQ. CDR3 coding DNA: TGCGCCAGCAGCGTGGACGGTTCCTCCTACAATGAGCAGTTCTTC. It codes for CASSVDGSSYNEQFF.

This clonotype was found many times. The chain has TRBV12-3 or TRBV12-4 and TRBJ2-1; D tentatively fits TRBD1 or TRBD2 (7 bases each). V lost 4 bases, J lost 9 bases, and 19 bases lay in between. The CDR3 runs to 15 residues. CDR3 sequence (DNA): TGTGCCAGCAGTTGGGGGACAGTCGGCGGGGGTGAGCAGTTCTTC. Protein: CASSWGTVGGGEQFF.

This clonotype was recorded at least ten times. The rearrangement joins TRBV20-1 to TRBJ1-2; D not certain. CDR1 and CDR2 from the germline V gene are DFQATT and SNEGSKA (reference sequence). V was shortened by 0 bases and J by 4 bases, with 6 bases between the two germline ends. CDR3 size: 12 residues. The CDR3 protein is CSARDTGYGYTF. CDR3 bases: TGCAGTGCTAGAGATACCGGCTATGGCTACACCTTC.

As for this clonotype: Since a much larger clone is just one base distant, this may be a read error. The V gene is TRBV7-3, the J gene TRBJ2-2; the D is unclear. Germline-derived CDR1 and CDR2 are SGHTA and FQGTGA. This CDR3 comprises 13 residues. The CDR3 DNA follows: TGTGCCTGCAGCTTCGTGTTGGCCGGGGAGCTGTTTTTT. Protein sequence: CACSFVLAGELFF.

This clonotype was detected only a few times. The chain carries TRBV5-1 and TRBJ2-3; D perhaps matches TRBD1 (6 bases). Germline V gene sequence: CDR1 SGHRS, CDR2 YFSETQ. Trimming cost V 3 bases and J 0 bases, with 14 bases left between them. This CDR3 contains 16 residues. CDR3 residues: CASSSRTEYSTDTQYF. In DNA, the CDR3 is TGCGCCAGCAGCTCTAGGACAGAATATAGCACAGATACGCAGTATTTT.

V gene TRBV5-1 combines with J gene TRBJ1-2; the D gene is possibly TRBD1 (5 bases). This CDR3 has 15 amino acids. The V end lost 5 bases, the J end lost 6 bases, and 20 bases lay between the germline ends. Germline V CDR1 and CDR2: SGHRS, YFSETQ. The CDR3 here is CASRSGEGIGDGYTF. The CDR3 nucleotides read TGCGCCAGCAGATCAGGAGAGGGGATCGGGGATGGCTACACCTTC.